This T cell receptor (beta chain) was identified in a study of cytomegalovirus exposure and HLA in healthy donors. Findings and caveats of the study: Accounts indicate the classifier identified cytomegalovirus status with strong specificity and sensitivity.

The CDR3 runs to 14 residues. The V segment lost 1 base and the J segment 5 bases; nucleotides outside the gene matches: 4. Germline loops: CDR1 SEHNR, CDR2 FQNEAQ (reference sequence). With regard to this clone: The target antigen is unknown.

The PCR employed 60 Vbeta primers together with 13 Jbeta primers. The data were produced by immunoSEQ multiplex PCR, yet TCRdb's version contains in-frame clones alone and is incomplete. The table lists roughly 180,000 clones, 76% of them singletons. Sequenced material: PBMCs. This chain uses TRBV7-9 with TRBJ2-5; 7 bases fit TRBD2. The sequence was collected from a man aged 18 to 30 in good health and CMV-seronegative. The CDR3 loop reads CASSLGGSGETQYF. The CDR3 DNA reads TGTGCCAGCAGCTTAGGGGGTAGCGGGGAGACCCAGTACTTC.